Listed below are T cell receptor beta chains from one sample, sequenced in a study of cytomegalovirus exposure and HLA in healthy donors. Libraries were prepared by immunoSEQ multiplex PCR; TCRdb keeps only in-frame clonotypes and omits some of them. The sample lists 95,000 to 120,000 clones; about four fifths were seen once. Sequenced material: PBMCs. These receptors all come from a woman aged 18-29 years in good health and CMV-seronegative. Each CDR3 is given with its conserved first and last residue. D genes are given only for firm matches. Clone size appears in some rows only: once, few, many, or a class for an expanded clone.

cdr3_aa cdr3_nt v_call d_call j_call clone_size
CASSQDWAGGGYGYTF TGCGCCAGCAGCCAAGATTGGGCAGGCGGAGGATATGGCTACACCTTC TRBV4-1 NA TRBJ1-2 NA
CASSLGSGKGNTIYF TGTGCCAGCAGCTTGGGATCAGGGAAGGGAAACACCATATATTTT TRBV5-5 NA TRBJ1-3 many
CASSLSAGTGNTIYF TGTGCCAGCAGTTTATCAGCAGGAACTGGAAACACCATATATTTT TRBV6-1 NA TRBJ1-3 NA
CASSIRQASTGELFF TGTGCCAGTAGTATCAGACAGGCGAGCACCGGGGAGCTGTTTTTT TRBV19 NA TRBJ2-2 NA
CASSPRRTREPNEQFF TGTGCCAGCAGTCCCCGACGGACTCGCGAACCTAATGAGCAGTTCTTC TRBV6-6 NA TRBJ2-1 NA
CASSSPGLAGLGNEQFF TGTGCCAGCAGTTCTCCGGGACTAGCGGGATTAGGCAATGAGCAGTTCTTC TRBV13 TRBD2 TRBJ2-1 NA
CATSRDLAGAYNEQFF TGTGCCACCAGCAGAGATCTAGCGGGAGCCTACAATGAGCAGTTCTTC TRBV15 TRBD2 TRBJ2-1 NA
CASSFLAQNTEAFF TGTGCCAGCAGCTTCTTAGCACAGAACACTGAAGCTTTCTTT TRBV7-9 NA TRBJ1-1 NA
CASSPGGLNTEAFF TGTGCCAGCAGTCCAGGGGGGCTGAACACTGAAGCTTTCTTT TRBV27 TRBD1 TRBJ1-1 once
CASSRGQPSYNSPLHF TGCGCCAGCAGCCGAGGACAGCCCTCCTATAATTCACCCCTCCACTTT TRBV4-1 NA TRBJ1-6 NA
CASSPQTGGDTQYF TGTGCCAGCAGCCCTCAAACAGGGGGAGATACGCAGTATTTT TRBV11-3 TRBD1 TRBJ2-3 NA
CASSKVGESYEQYF TGTGCCAGCAGCAAAGTCGGGGAGTCCTACGAGCAGTACTTC TRBV21-1 NA TRBJ2-7 NA
CASSISGGDPNEKLFF TGTGCCAGTAGTATATCAGGGGGCGACCCGAATGAAAAACTGTTTTTT TRBV19 TRBD1 TRBJ1-4 NA
CASSQEIGDRYGYTF TGTGCCAGCAGCCAAGAAATCGGGGACAGATATGGCTACACCTTC TRBV14 TRBD1 TRBJ1-2 NA
CSVAAGWGNEQYF TGCAGCGTCGCCGCGGGGTGGGGGAACGAGCAGTACTTC TRBV29-1 NA TRBJ2-7 NA
CASSNVGDTEAFF TGTGCCAGTAGTAATGTAGGGGACACTGAAGCTTTCTTT TRBV19 NA TRBJ1-1 NA
CASSSRTDHGYTF TGTGCCAGCAGTTCCCGGACAGACCATGGCTACACCTTC TRBV6-6 NA TRBJ1-2 NA
CASSYTRDRGNTEAFF TGTGCCAGCAGTTACACACGGGACAGGGGGAACACTGAAGCTTTCTTT TRBV6-5 TRBD1 TRBJ1-1 few
CASSLGLNMAQYF TGTGCCAGCAGCCTTGGGCTAAACATGGCCCAGTACTTC TRBV5-8 NA TRBJ2-5 NA
CASRTGTHNSPLHF TGTGCCAGCAGAACAGGGACACATAATTCACCCCTCCACTTT TRBV6-5 NA TRBJ1-6 NA
CASSLTGFNYEQYF TGTGCCAGCAGTTTAACAGGATTCAACTACGAGCAGTACTTC TRBV28 NA TRBJ2-7 NA
CASSPRATGDYGYTF TGTGCCAGCAGCCCGAGGGCTACAGGGGACTATGGCTACACCTTC TRBV7-8 TRBD1 TRBJ1-2 NA